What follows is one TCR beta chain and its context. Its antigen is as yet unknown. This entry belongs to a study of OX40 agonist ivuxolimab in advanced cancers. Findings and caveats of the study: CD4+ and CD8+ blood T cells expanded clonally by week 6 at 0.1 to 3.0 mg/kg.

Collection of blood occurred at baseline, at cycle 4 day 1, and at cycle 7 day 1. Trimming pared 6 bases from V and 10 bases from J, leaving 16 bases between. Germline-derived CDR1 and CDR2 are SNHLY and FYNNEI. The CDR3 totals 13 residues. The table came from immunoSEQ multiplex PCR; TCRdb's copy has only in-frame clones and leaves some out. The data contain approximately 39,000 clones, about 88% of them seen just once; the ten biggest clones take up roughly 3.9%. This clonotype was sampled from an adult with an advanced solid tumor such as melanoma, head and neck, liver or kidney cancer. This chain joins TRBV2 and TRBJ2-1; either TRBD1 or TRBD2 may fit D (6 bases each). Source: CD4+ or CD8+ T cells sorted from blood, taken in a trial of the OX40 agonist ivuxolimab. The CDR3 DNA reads TGTGCCAGCAGGAGAGGGGGGATTGGGGAGCAGTTCTTC. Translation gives CASRRGGIGEQFF.